This TCR beta chain was found in a study of T cell responses to AZD1222 COVID-19 vaccine. Study outcomes and limitations: Spike-specific TCR breadth and depth went up after people got two AZD1222 doses.

Points on this clone: Its antigen remains unknown.

Repertoires were generated with immunoSEQ multiplex PCR, while TCRdb's copy carries only in-frame clones and drops some. The sample holds about 110,000 clones, roughly 90% seen once. The CDR3 spans 15 residues. Germline V gene sequence: CDR1 LGHNA, CDR2 YNFKEQ. After removal of 4 bases from V and 7 bases from J, the junction contained 4 bases not matched to a gene. The specimen was peripheral blood, collected on day 0 of AZD1222 vaccination. This chain joins TRBV4-2 and TRBJ2-2, with 12 nucleotides matching TRBD2. This clonotype was sampled from an adult in good health. CDR3 DNA: TGTGCCAGCAGCCCGACTAGCGGGGGTATCGGGGAGCTGTTTTTT. Its translation: CASSPTSGGIGELFF.